Listed here are 22 T cell receptor beta chains from one sample, sequenced in a study of T-cell reconstitution after alpha-beta-depleted transplantation in children. TCRbeta library preparation incorporated unique molecular identifiers. TCRdb itself ran the PCR reads through MiXCR, one entry per CDR3 protein. The profile shows about 190,000 distinct CDR3 sequences, roughly 7.5% of them singletons. The sequences come from PBMCs from the stem cell graft donor, collected from the stem cell graft. The receptors were sampled from a human donor who donated a stem cell graft to a child with Wiskott-Aldrich syndrome.

At least ten counts were recorded for this clonotype. The chain joins TRBV3-1 to TRBJ2-7; 14 bases match TRBD2. CDR1 and CDR2 (germline): LGHDT, YNNKEL (reference sequence). Trimming removed 4 bases from V and 4 bases from J; junction bases left unmatched: 18. This CDR3 is built from 20 residues. The CDR3 nucleotides read TGTGCCAGCAGCCCAAGTCCGACTAGCGGGAGGGCCACCAGGATTTACGAGCAGTACTTC. It codes for CASSPSPTSGRATRIYEQYF.

J is TRBJ2-2 and V is TRBV19, with TRBD1 as a possible D gene (6 bases). This CDR3 comprises 16 residues. Germline V gene data show CDR1 as LNHDA and CDR2 as SQIVND (reference sequence). V shed 3 bases and J shed 3 bases, with 14 bases lying between them. The chain's CDR3 is CASSIGAGVYTGELFF. The CDR3, as DNA: TGTGCCAGTAGTATTGGGGCAGGGGTTTACACCGGGGAGCTGTTTTTT.

This clonotype appeared a few times. V and J are TRBV5-1 and TRBJ2-2, with 7 bases aligning to TRBD1. The CDR3 spans 15 residues. In germline, CDR1 is SGHRS, CDR2 YFSETQ. V was clipped by 3 bases and J by 4 bases; unmatched bases: 6. CDR3 amino acids: CASSSGTDTTGELFF. DNA of the CDR3: TGCGCCAGCAGCTCAGGGACAGATACCACCGGGGAGCTGTTTTTT.

This clonotype was counted at least ten times. The J gene is TRBJ2-7, the V gene TRBV29-1; 10 nucleotides line up with TRBD1. This CDR3 region has 14 residues. V lost 5 bases, J lost 0 bases, and 4 bases stayed unmatched. CDR1 and CDR2 (germline): SQVTM, ANQGSEA. The CDR3 region is CSVLGTGVSYEQYF. In nucleotides, the CDR3 is TGCAGCGTTCTCGGGACAGGGGTCTCCTACGAGCAGTACTTC.

There are many counts of this clonotype. The genes are TRBV20-1 and TRBJ2-7; 7 positions agree with TRBD1. CDR1 and CDR2 from the germline V gene are DFQATT and SNEGSKA (reference sequence). CDR3 size: 14 residues. The J segment lost 0 bases and the V segment lost 4 bases, leaving 6 bases of the junction unmatched. The CDR3 spells CSATPTGSSYEQYF. DNA of the CDR3: TGCAGTGCTACCCCGACAGGGAGCTCCTACGAGCAGTACTTC.

This clonotype was counted ten times or more. The chain has TRBV12-3 or TRBV12-4 and TRBJ1-2; unclear D gene. V dropped 6 bases and J dropped 3 bases, with 8 bases sitting between them. The CDR3 totals 12 residues. The CDR3 here is CASSASDYGYTF. The CDR3 DNA reads as TGTGCCAGCAGCGCTTCGGACTATGGCTACACCTTC.

Many counts were recorded for this clonotype. The CDR3 here is CASSGRIEQFF. The CDR3, as DNA: TGTGCCAGCAGCGGGAGGATCGAGCAGTTCTTC. V and J are TRBV7-2 and TRBJ2-1, with a possible D match to TRBD2 (6 bases). V lost 5 bases and J 10 bases, leaving 9 bases between the germline ends. The CDR3 covers 11 residues. Germline CDR1 SGHTA, CDR2 FQGNSA.

Only a few counts were recorded for this clonotype. V and J are TRBV20-1 and TRBJ1-1; possible D gene TRBD1, 5 bases. V dropped 5 bases and J dropped 0 bases, with 10 bases sitting between them. The CDR3 totals 13 residues. Germline CDR1 reads DFQATT; CDR2 reads SNEGSKA (reference sequence). CDR3 DNA: TGCAGTGCTTCAGACAGCCTGAACACTGAAGCTTTCTTT. Residues: CSASDSLNTEAFF.

This clonotype was seen more than once but under ten times. The J gene is TRBJ2-5, the V gene TRBV10-3, with 10 bases lining up with TRBD2. Trimming at V came to 7 bases and at J to 2 bases, leaving 4 bases not matched to a gene. CDR3 length: 14 residues. Per germline, CDR1 ENHRY and CDR2 SYGVKD. CDR3 residues: CAIKSGGGQETQYF. The DNA of the CDR3 is TGTGCCATCAAAAGCGGGGGGGGTCAAGAGACCCAGTACTTC.

This clonotype was counted ten times or more. The V call is TRBV29-1, the J call TRBJ1-5; 9 bases match TRBD1. The CDR3 contains 13 residues. J was trimmed by 6 bases and V by 5 bases; bases with no gene match: 5. The germline V gene has CDR1 SQVTM and CDR2 ANQGSEA. CDR3 bases: TGCAGCGTTCGGACAGGGGTTCGTCAGCCCCAGCATTTT. This translates into CSVRTGVRQPQHF. Looking up the rest from reference TRBV29-1 and TRBJ1-5 gives the full variable domain: SAVISQKPSRDICQRGTSLTIQCQVDSQVTMMFWYRQQPGQSLTLIATANQGSEATYESGFVIDKFPISRPNLTFSTLTVSNMSPEDSSIYLCSVRTGVRQPQHFGDGTRLSIL.

The rearrangement joins TRBV19 to TRBJ2-7; D is perhaps TRBD1 (5 bases). The V end lost 8 bases, the J end lost 7 bases, and 15 bases lay between the germline ends. Germline CDR1 LNHDA, CDR2 SQIVND (reference sequence). CDR3 length: 12 residues. The CDR3: CASSWGQGEQYF. DNA for the CDR3: TGTGCCAGTTCGTGGGGTCAGGGTGAGCAGTACTTC.

A few counts support this clonotype. This rearrangement joins TRBV19 to TRBJ2-2; D gene ambiguous. There are 14 residues in the CDR3. The V end was cut by 7 bases, the J end by 5 bases, with 14 bases between. Germline CDR1 LNHDA, CDR2 SQIVND (reference sequence). CDR3 DNA sequence: TGTGCCAGTATGGGCCTTCTTGGGACCGGGGAGCTGTTTTTT. Amino acids: CASMGLLGTGELFF.

There are many counts of this clonotype. The V gene is TRBV6-2 or TRBV6-3, the J gene TRBJ2-1; D unclear. CDR3 length: 13 amino acids. V lost 6 bases and J 0 bases, leaving 6 bases between the germline ends. Germline CDR1 and CDR2: MNHEY and SVGEGT. Here the CDR3 reads CASRGTSYNEQFF. CDR3 coding DNA: TGTGCCAGCAGAGGTACCTCCTACAATGAGCAGTTCTTC.

This clonotype was counted at least ten times. The chain carries TRBV29-1 and TRBJ1-2; D possibly corresponds to TRBD1 (5 bases). Germline CDR1 reads SQVTM; CDR2 reads ANQGSEA. V lost 3 bases to trimming and J lost 0 bases, with 20 bases between them. The CDR3 extends over 17 amino acids. The CDR3 loop reads CSVEDRGPTESNYGYTF. CDR3 sequence (DNA): TGCAGCGTTGAGGACCGGGGCCCGACAGAGTCTAACTATGGCTACACCTTC.

The chain employs TRBV27 and TRBJ1-2, with a weak D call TRBD1 (5 bases). CDR3 size: 14 residues. The V end lost 6 bases, the J end lost 5 bases, and 16 bases lay between the germline ends. Germline CDR1 and CDR2: MNHEY and SMNVEV (reference sequence). In nucleotides, the CDR3 is TGTGCCAGCAGCCAGGGCCTCGGTCAGTATGGCTACACCTTC. Its protein product is CASSQGLGQYGYTF.

This clonotype was seen at least ten times. This chain connects TRBV5-6 to TRBJ1-1; weak D call: TRBD1 (6 bases). Per germline, CDR1 SGHDT and CDR2 YYEEEE. Between the trimmed V and J ends, which lost 2 bases and 5 bases, there was a span of 19 bases. This CDR3 has 16 residues. CDR3 DNA sequence: TGTGCCAGCAGCTTCAGACAGGAACTCCCTTTGACTGAAGCTTTCTTT. This sequence encodes CASSFRQELPLTEAFF.

There are many counts of this clonotype. The chain uses TRBV2 and TRBJ2-5; maybe TRBD2 (5 bases). This CDR3 spans 13 amino acids. Trimming pared 6 bases from V and 2 bases from J, leaving 10 bases between. Germline loops: CDR1 SNHLY, CDR2 FYNNEI. The CDR3 protein is CASSRGLQETQYF. CDR3 DNA sequence: TGTGCCAGCAGCCGAGGACTTCAAGAGACCCAGTACTTC.

This clonotype was observed many times. V is TRBV10-2 and J is TRBJ2-7, with D possibly being TRBD2 (5 bases). The germline V gene has CDR1 WSHSY and CDR2 SAAADI. The CDR3 is 13 amino acids. Trimming removed 5 bases from V and 7 bases from J, with 15 bases in between. The CDR3 DNA is TGCGCCAGCAGTCCCACCGACTATACTGAGCAGTACTTC. Translation: CASSPTDYTEQYF.

For this clonotype: At one of its ends the junction is not consistent with the germline gene, which may arise from a read error. The chain combines TRBV7-2 with TRBJ2-7; 9 bases are a match to TRBD1. CDR3 length: 11 amino acids. Germline CDR1 reads SGHTA; CDR2 reads FQGNSA. The CDR3 reads CAIGTGYGQYF. The CDR3 DNA follows: TGTGCCATCGGGACAGGGTACGGGCAGTACTTC.

This clonotype was counted ten times or more. The V and J genes are TRBV20-1 and TRBJ2-3; D might be TRBD2 (6 bases). CDR1 and CDR2 (germline): DFQATT, SNEGSKA (reference sequence). Trimming removed 5 bases at V and 3 bases at J, with 21 bases between. CDR3 length: 16 residues. Here the CDR3 reads CSACKDGEVRTDTQYF. The CDR3 DNA reads as TGCAGTGCTTGTAAGGACGGGGAGGTTAGGACAGATACGCAGTATTTT.

The rearrangement joins TRBV20-1 to TRBJ2-4, with 12 nucleotides matching TRBD2. V trimming: 0 bases; J trimming: 2 bases; junction bases outside the gene matches: 11. Germline lookup yields CDR1 DFQATT and CDR2 SNEGSKA (reference sequence). The CDR3 has 19 residues. The CDR3 protein is CSARDRLAGGPWSKNIQYF. The CDR3 DNA is TGCAGTGCTAGAGATCGTCTAGCGGGGGGGCCTTGGTCCAAAAACATTCAGTACTTC.

This rearrangement joins TRBV20-1 to TRBJ1-2; D is unresolved. Per germline, CDR1 DFQATT and CDR2 SNEGSKA (reference sequence). V lost 4 bases and J lost 8, with 17 bases in between. The CDR3 is 13 residues long. As DNA, the CDR3 is TGCAGTGCTAAACCCAAAAGGGCGGGAGGCTACACCTTC. It specifies CSAKPKRAGGYTF.